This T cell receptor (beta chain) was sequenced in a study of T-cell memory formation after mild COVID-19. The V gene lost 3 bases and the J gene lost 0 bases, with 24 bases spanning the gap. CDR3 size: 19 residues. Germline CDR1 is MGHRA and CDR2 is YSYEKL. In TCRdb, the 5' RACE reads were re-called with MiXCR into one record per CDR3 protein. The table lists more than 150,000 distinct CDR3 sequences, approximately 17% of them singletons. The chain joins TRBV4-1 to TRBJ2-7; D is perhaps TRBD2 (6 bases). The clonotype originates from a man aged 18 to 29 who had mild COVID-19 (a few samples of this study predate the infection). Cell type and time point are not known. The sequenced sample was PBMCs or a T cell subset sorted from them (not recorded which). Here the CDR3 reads CASSHRDSRGGINSYEQYF. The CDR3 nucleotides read TGCGCCAGCAGCCACCGGGACTCTAGGGGTGGGATAAACTCCTACGAGCAGTACTTC.